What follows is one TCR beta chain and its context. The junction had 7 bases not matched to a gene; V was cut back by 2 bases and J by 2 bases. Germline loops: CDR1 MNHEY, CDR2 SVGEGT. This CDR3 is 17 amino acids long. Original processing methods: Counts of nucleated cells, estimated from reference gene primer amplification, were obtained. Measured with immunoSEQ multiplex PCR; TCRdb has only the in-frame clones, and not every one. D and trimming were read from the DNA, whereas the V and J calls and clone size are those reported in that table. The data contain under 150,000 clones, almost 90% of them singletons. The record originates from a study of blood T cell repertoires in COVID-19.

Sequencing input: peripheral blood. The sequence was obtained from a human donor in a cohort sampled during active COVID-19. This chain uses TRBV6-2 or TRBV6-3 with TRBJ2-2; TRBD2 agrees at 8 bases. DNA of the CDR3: TGTGCCAGCAGTTACACCCCGGGAGGGCCCAACACCGGGGAGCTGTTTTTT. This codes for CASSYTPGGPNTGELFF.